These 32 T cell receptor beta chains originate from one sample sequenced in a study of shared clonotypes between healthy human individuals. Sequenced by immunoSEQ multiplex PCR; TCRdb stores in-frame clones only, minus some. The profile shows over a million clones, around three quarters of them singletons. The sample consisted of memory CD4+ T cells from PBMCs. Subset specified: CD45RA-negative fraction. These receptor sequences come from a man aged 18 to 30 in good health. Some clones in this sample may be carry-over from other donors' samples.

This sequence joins TRBV6-1 and TRBJ2-5; D is perhaps TRBD1 or TRBD2 (5 bases each). V was cut by 4 bases and J by 5 bases, with 17 bases left in between. CDR1 and CDR2 (germline): MNHNS, SASEGT. There are 15 residues in the CDR3. The CDR3 sequence: CASSGGRENWETQYF. As DNA, the CDR3 is TGTGCCAGCAGTGGAGGCAGGGAGAATTGGGAGACCCAGTACTTC.

This clone came up many times. V and J are TRBV29-1 and TRBJ2-3; D is possibly TRBD1 (5 bases). The CDR3 has 15 amino acids. The germline gives CDR1 SQVTM, CDR2 ANQGSEA. Trimming cost V 5 bases and J 0 bases, with 15 bases left between them. The CDR3 is CSVRGQETSTDTQYF. Written as DNA, the CDR3 is TGCAGCGTTAGGGGCCAGGAAACTAGCACAGATACGCAGTATTTT.

At least ten counts were recorded for this clone. The J gene is TRBJ2-5, the V gene TRBV10-3, with 7 positions matching TRBD1. This CDR3 spans 12 amino acids. V shed 10 bases, J shed 3 bases, and the junction held 5 bases outside the gene matches. Germline V gene lookup returns CDR1 ENHRY and CDR2 SYGVKD. The CDR3 DNA reads as TGTGCCACCAGAGACAGGGAAGAGACCCAGTACTTC. Residues: CATRDREETQYF.

This chain connects TRBV6-1 to TRBJ2-1, with D maybe TRBD2 (6 bases). Trimming removed 0 bases at V and 0 bases at J, with 9 bases between. There are 16 residues in the CDR3. CDR1 and CDR2 (germline): MNHNS, SASEGT. CDR3 sequence: CASSEARGTSYNEQFF. In nucleotides, the CDR3 is TGTGCCAGCAGTGAAGCTCGCGGGACCTCCTACAATGAGCAGTTCTTC.

The genes are TRBV7-2 and TRBJ2-7; D unclear. Germline loops: CDR1 SGHTA, CDR2 FQGNSA. The CDR3 sequence is 14 residues long. Trimming pared 5 bases from V and 2 bases from J, leaving 13 bases between. CDR3 sequence (DNA): TGTGCCAGCAGCGTTCAGATCGTGACCTACGAGCAGTACTTC. Translation: CASSVQIVTYEQYF.

V gene TRBV7-9 combines with J gene TRBJ2-2, with D unresolved. CDR3 size: 15 residues. The germline V gene encodes CDR1 SEHNR and CDR2 FQNEAQ (reference sequence). Trimming pared 4 bases from V and 7 bases from J, leaving 16 bases between. The CDR3 sequence is CASSSDSRAIGELFF. CDR3 coding DNA: TGTGCCAGCAGCTCTGATTCTAGGGCTATCGGGGAGCTGTTTTTT.

The chain is built from TRBV7-9 and TRBJ1-6; maybe TRBD1 (5 bases). The V and J ends lost 3 bases and 10 bases respectively, with 10 bases between them. Germline V gene sequence: CDR1 SEHNR, CDR2 FQNEAQ (reference sequence). This CDR3 spans 13 amino acids. CDR3 in DNA: TGTGCCAGCAGCTTGGGCAGGGAATCACCCCTCCACTTT. This translates into CASSLGRESPLHF.

The CDR3 sequence is CSVVLAEKLFF. CDR3 sequence (DNA): TGCAGCGTTGTATTAGCGGAAAAACTGTTTTTT. V and J are TRBV29-1 and TRBJ1-4; unclear D gene. Germline CDR1 is SQVTM and CDR2 is ANQGSEA. The CDR3 has 11 residues. V shed 4 bases and J shed 8 bases, with 8 bases lying between them.

A note on this clone: Other DNA sequences within the sample encode an identical CDR3. The chain couples TRBV18 to TRBJ1-5; D gene unclear. CDR3 length: 13 amino acids. CDR1 is KGHSH and CDR2 is LQKENI in the germline V gene. Trimming stripped 2 bases from V and 5 bases from J, with 7 bases between. CDR3 sequence (DNA): TGTGCCAGCTCACCAGGCGTAGATCAGCCCCAGCATTTT. Translated, it gives CASSPGVDQPQHF.

The chain uses TRBV7-2 and TRBJ2-3; D unclear. The CDR3 extends over 15 amino acids. Germline assignment: CDR1 SGHTA and CDR2 FQGNSA. Trimming took off 8 bases at V and 3 bases at J, with 18 bases between the two ends. Written as DNA, the CDR3 is TGTGCCAGCGCGGCCCAAGTCGGCAGGACAGATACGCAGTATTTT. Translation: CASAAQVGRTDTQYF.

This clone was counted a single time. This chain uses TRBV10-3 with TRBJ2-7; tentatively, D is TRBD1 or TRBD2 (5 bases each). CDR3 length: 12 residues. V lost 5 bases and J lost 6, with 11 bases in between. Germline values: CDR1 ENHRY, CDR2 SYGVKD. CDR3 DNA: TGTGCCATCAGTAGGGAGACAGCCGAGCAGTACTTC. Protein sequence: CAISRETAEQYF.

The chain recombines TRBV14 with TRBJ1-1; D gene unclear. Germline CDR1 SGHDN, CDR2 FVKESK. The V end was cut by 0 bases, the J end by 5 bases, with 10 bases between. This CDR3 comprises 14 residues. In DNA form, the CDR3 reads TGTGCCAGCAGCCAAGAGGGGTACCTTACTGAAGCTTTCTTT. Protein product: CASSQEGYLTEAFF.

CDR3 residues: CASSLDLTTASGNTIYF. The CDR3 DNA sequence: TGTGCCAGCAGCTTGGACCTGACGACTGCCTCTGGAAACACCATATATTTT. This chain links TRBV5-4 with TRBJ1-3; D is uncertain. In germline, CDR1 is SGHNT, CDR2 YYREEE (reference sequence). This CDR3 has 17 amino acids. V was shortened by 0 bases and J by 0 bases, with 13 bases between the two germline ends.

The gene calls are TRBV14 and TRBJ2-1; tentatively, D is TRBD1 (5 bases). CDR3 length equals 16 residues. In germline, CDR1 is SGHDN, CDR2 FVKESK. Trimming shortened V by 1 base and J by 3 bases, and 13 bases separated the two germline ends. CDR3 loop: CASSQVTTGRYNEQFF. For the CDR3, the DNA is TGTGCCAGCAGCCAAGTTACTACAGGACGCTACAATGAGCAGTTCTTC.

The V gene is TRBV18, the J gene TRBJ1-4; D gene ambiguous. The CDR3 extends over 16 amino acids. V dropped 4 bases and J dropped 5 bases, with 17 bases sitting between them. Germline loops: CDR1 KGHSH, CDR2 LQKENI. The CDR3 DNA reads as TGTGCCAGCTCACTCAACGCCGCAGCAATAAATGAAAAACTGTTTTTT. Translating gives CASSLNAAAINEKLFF.

This chain connects TRBV11-2 to TRBJ2-2; D may be TRBD2 (6 bases). Germline V CDR1 and CDR2: SGHAT, FQNNGV. The CDR3 spans 15 residues. V was clipped by 7 bases and J by 2 bases, with 14 bases between them. CDR3: CASTRGTKNTGELFF. As DNA, the CDR3 is TGTGCCAGCACTCGGGGGACGAAAAACACCGGGGAGCTGTTTTTT.

Details on this clone: The sample holds other DNA sequences that translate to the same CDR3. This chain uses TRBV5-1 with TRBJ1-4; D is unclear. Germline assignment: CDR1 SGHRS and CDR2 YFSETQ. The CDR3 extends over 14 amino acids. Between the trimmed V and J ends, which lost 1 base and 7 bases, there was a span of 11 bases. This chain's CDR3 is CASSLSGPGEKLFF. DNA of the CDR3: TGCGCCAGCAGCTTGTCTGGCCCTGGTGAAAAACTGTTTTTT.

The chain links TRBV4-1 to TRBJ2-3; 15 positions match TRBD2. The germline V gene has CDR1 MGHRA and CDR2 YSYEKL. V was pared by 2 bases and J by 6 bases, with 12 bases of the junction left unmatched. There are 19 residues in the CDR3. The CDR3 DNA sequence: TGCGCCAGCAGCCAACTTATAGCCGGGACTAGCGGGAGGAGGGATACGCAGTATTTT. Residues: CASSQLIAGTSGRRDTQYF.

This clone was recorded a few times. A much larger clone differs by one base, so this may be a read error. The sample has other DNA sequences that encode this CDR3 too. The chain links TRBV6-5 to TRBJ1-2; no clear D gene. This CDR3 spans 14 amino acids. The germline gives CDR1 MNHEY, CDR2 SVGAGI. The V end was cut by 3 bases, the J end by 1 base, with 9 bases between. The CDR3 coding sequence is TGTGCCAGCAGTTATTCGAGAGATAACTATGGCTACACCTTC. Translation: CASSYSRDNYGYTF.

The CDR3 reads CASSLSHRNTEAFF. CDR3 coding DNA: TGTGCCAGCAGCCTATCCCACAGGAACACTGAAGCTTTCTTT. The chain has TRBV14 and TRBJ1-1; no clear D gene. V gave up 4 bases and J gave up 1 base, with 10 bases separating them. Germline-derived CDR1 and CDR2 are SGHDN and FVKESK. The CDR3 loop spans 14 amino acids.

This chain uses TRBV9 with TRBJ1-2; 9 positions match TRBD1. Looked up from germline, CDR1 is SGDLS and CDR2 is YYNGEE. J was trimmed by 4 bases and V by 4 bases; bases with no gene match: 8. The CDR3 consists of 15 residues. CDR3: CASSSRTGELYGYTF. CDR3 coding DNA: TGTGCCAGCAGCTCCCGGACAGGGGAACTCTATGGCTACACCTTC.

The chain has TRBV7-2 and TRBJ2-7, with 7 bases fitting TRBD2. Trimming at V came to 5 bases and at J to 0 bases, leaving 4 bases not matched to a gene. Germline CDR1 and CDR2: SGHTA and FQGNSA. The CDR3 is made up of 14 amino acids. The CDR3 DNA sequence: TGTGCCAGCAGCCTGCCGGGGGGCTCCTACGAGCAGTACTTC. It is translated as CASSLPGGSYEQYF.

The chain joins TRBV6-1 to TRBJ2-1, with a weak D call TRBD1 (6 bases). V lost 4 bases, J lost 3 bases, and 13 bases lay in between. Germline V gene lookup returns CDR1 MNHNS and CDR2 SASEGT. This CDR3 is 15 amino acids long. The CDR3 coding sequence is TGTGCCAGCAGTGGAACAGGGAGCAACTACAATGAGCAGTTCTTC. Translated: CASSGTGSNYNEQFF.

The chain recombines TRBV6-1 with TRBJ1-4; D gene unclear. Germline loops: CDR1 MNHNS, CDR2 SASEGT. The CDR3 is made up of 16 amino acids. V was pared by 2 bases and J by 8 bases, with 18 bases between. The CDR3 sequence: CASSEFGPGIGEKLFF. Here the CDR3 DNA reads TGTGCCAGCAGTGAATTTGGTCCGGGGATAGGGGAAAAACTGTTTTTT.

In regard to this clone: Its ends do not fully match the called genes, so a read error is possible. The rearrangement joins TRBV6-1 to TRBJ1-5; D remains ambiguous. This CDR3 has 15 residues. From germline, CDR1 is MNHNS and CDR2 SASEGT. The CDR3 here is CASSEAGRVDQTQHF. CDR3 nucleotides: TGTGCCAGCAGTGAAGCTGGTAGGGTAGATCAGACCCAGCATTTT.

This clone was seen only once. A single base is all that separates this from a far larger clone, so a read error is likely. Other DNA sequences from this sample encode an identical CDR3 as well. V and J are TRBV30 and TRBJ2-1; D remains unclear. This CDR3 region has 12 residues. Germline CDR1 GTSNPN, CDR2 SVGIG (reference sequence). Deletions cut 1 base from V and 8 bases from J, with 9 bases between. The CDR3 sequence: CAWSAHGHEQFF. DNA for the CDR3: TGTGCCTGGAGTGCACACGGACATGAGCAGTTCTTC.

A remark on this clone: Other DNA sequences in this specimen translate into the identical CDR3. V gene TRBV30 combines with J gene TRBJ1-1; D unresolved. Deletions cut 0 bases from V and 0 bases from J, with 5 bases between. Germline CDR1 and CDR2: GTSNPN and SVGIG (reference sequence). The CDR3 contains 13 residues. Here the CDR3 reads CAWSVSVNTEAFF. Written as DNA, the CDR3 is TGTGCCTGGAGTGTATCGGTGAACACTGAAGCTTTCTTT.

The genes are TRBV2 and TRBJ2-7; 12 positions match TRBD2. V gave up 5 bases and J gave up 9 bases; unmatched junction bases: 8. This CDR3 is built from 14 residues. From germline, CDR1 is SNHLY and CDR2 FYNNEI. CDR3 nucleotides: TGTGCCAGCAGTCCCAGACTAGCGGGAGTATCGCAGTACTTC. It encodes CASSPRLAGVSQYF.

The rearrangement joins TRBV5-1 to TRBJ2-7; 9 nucleotides agree with TRBD2. CDR3 length: 15 amino acids. Germline lookup yields CDR1 SGHRS and CDR2 YFSETQ. The junction had 3 bases not matched to a gene; V was cut back by 0 bases and J by 2 bases. CDR3 sequence reads: CASSLGLAAPYEQYF. Written as DNA, the CDR3 is TGCGCCAGCAGCTTGGGACTAGCGGCTCCCTACGAGCAGTACTTC.

The V gene is TRBV6-1, the J gene TRBJ2-2, with D possibly being TRBD2 (7 bases). The CDR3 has 16 residues. The ends were cut back, 4 bases at V and 6 bases at J, with 18 bases in the middle. Germline V CDR1 and CDR2: MNHNS, SASEGT. CDR3 protein: CASSVFGGTNPGELFF. CDR3 DNA: TGTGCCAGCAGTGTATTCGGGGGGACAAACCCCGGGGAGCTGTTTTTT.

This chain links TRBV7-2 with TRBJ2-1, with 7 bases that match TRBD1. CDR3 length: 16 residues. J gave up 0 bases and V 3 bases, and 5 bases lay outside the gene matches. Germline V gives CDR1 SGHTA, CDR2 FQGNSA. Here the CDR3 DNA reads TGTGCCAGCAGCTTGCAGGGACAGAGCTCCTACAATGAGCAGTTCTTC. Translation gives CASSLQGQSSYNEQFF.

CDR3 sequence (DNA): TGTGCCAGCAGTTTTTTGTACTTGGGACTAGCGGGAAAAGATACGCAGTATTTT. Its protein is CASSFLYLGLAGKDTQYF. The chain carries TRBV27 and TRBJ2-3, with 13 bases matching TRBD2. Trimming cost V 3 bases and J 5 bases; bases outside gene matches: 11. The CDR3 loop spans 18 amino acids. CDR1 is MNHEY, CDR2 SMNVEV, per germline (reference sequence).